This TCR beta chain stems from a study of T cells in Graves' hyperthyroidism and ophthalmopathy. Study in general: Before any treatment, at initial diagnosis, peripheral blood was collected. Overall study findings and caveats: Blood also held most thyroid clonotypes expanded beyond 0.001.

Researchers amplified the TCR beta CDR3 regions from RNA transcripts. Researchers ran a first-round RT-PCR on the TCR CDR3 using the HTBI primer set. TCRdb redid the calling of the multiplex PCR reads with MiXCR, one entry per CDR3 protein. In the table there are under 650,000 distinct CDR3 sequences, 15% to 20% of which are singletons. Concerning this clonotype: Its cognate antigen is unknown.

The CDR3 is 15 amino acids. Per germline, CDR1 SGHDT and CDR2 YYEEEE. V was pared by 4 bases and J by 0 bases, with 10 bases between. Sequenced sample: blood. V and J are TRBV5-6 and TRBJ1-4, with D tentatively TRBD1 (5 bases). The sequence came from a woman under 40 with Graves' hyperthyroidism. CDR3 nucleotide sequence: TGTGCCAGCAGCCTTTTGGACACAACTAATGAAAAACTGTTTTTT. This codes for CASSLLDTTNEKLFF.